One and the same sample provided the 18 T cell receptor beta chains below, sequenced in a study of cytomegalovirus exposure and HLA in healthy donors (dated by TCRdb to between 2016 and 2019). Library construction relied on the immunoSEQ multiplex PCR assay. The table comes from immuneACCESS by way of TCRdb, which keeps in-frame sequences with V and J called. Part of the clones is missing from these tables; in studies checked, under half for an unresolved V gene and the rest for unknown reasons. Present in this sample are approximately 120,000 clones, 94% of which were seen just once. Roughly 1.2% of the sample goes to the ten largest clones. The specimen was PBMCs. These receptors all come from a woman aged 18-29 years in good health and CMV-seronegative.

The chain joins TRBV28 to TRBJ2-7, with a tentative D call TRBD1 (6 bases). Germline V gives CDR1 MDHEN, CDR2 SYDVKM. The CDR3 spans 13 residues. The ends were cut back, 6 bases at V and 2 bases at J, with 11 bases in the middle. The DNA of the CDR3 is TGTGCCAGCAGACAGGGACGGACCTACGAGCAGTACTTC. It is translated as CASRQGRTYEQYF. The full variable domain, rest sourced from reference TRBV28 and TRBJ2-7, is DVKVTQSSRYLVKRTGEKVFLECVQDMDHENMFWYRQDPGLGLRLIYFSYDVKMKEKGDIPEGYSVSREKKERFSLILESASTNQTSMYLCASRQGRTYEQYFGPGTRLTVT.

This rearrangement joins TRBV5-1 to TRBJ2-1; D is perhaps TRBD2 (5 bases). CDR1 SGHRS and CDR2 YFSETQ come from the germline V gene. CDR3 length equals 15 residues. V was trimmed by 0 bases and J by 3 bases, leaving 10 bases between them. The CDR3 nucleotides are TGCGCCAGCAGCTTGGAATCGGGGATCTACAATGAGCAGTTCTTC. The encoded protein is CASSLESGIYNEQFF.

The chain is built from TRBV13 and TRBJ2-7, with 7 bases fitting TRBD2. The CDR3 is 15 amino acids. Germline CDR1 PRHDT, CDR2 FYEKMQ (reference sequence). The V and J ends lost 1 base and 7 bases, in that order; junction bases with no gene match: 10. CDR3 DNA: TGTGCCAGCAGCTTAGATCCGGGGAGGGAACGTGAGCAGTACTTC. Amino acids: CASSLDPGREREQYF. Full variable domain (missing parts from reference TRBV13 and TRBJ2-7): AAGVIQSPRHLIKEKRETATLKCYPIPRHDTVYWYQQGPGQDPQFLISFYEKMQSDKGSIPDRFSAQQFSDYHSELNMSSLELGDSALYFCASSLDPGREREQYFGPGTRLTVT.

The gene calls are TRBV30 and TRBJ2-3, with 10 bases identical to TRBD2. The J segment lost 5 bases and the V segment lost 0 bases, leaving 11 bases of the junction unmatched. In germline, CDR1 is GTSNPN, CDR2 SVGIG (reference sequence). This CDR3 comprises 17 residues. CDR3 coding DNA: TGTGCCTGGAGTGTACAGTGGCTAGCGGGAGTTGAAGATACGCAGTATTTT. Translated: CAWSVQWLAGVEDTQYF.

V gene TRBV19 combines with J gene TRBJ1-1; no clear D. From germline, CDR1 is LNHDA and CDR2 SQIVND (reference sequence). The CDR3 consists of 13 residues. Trimming left V 3 bases short and J 6 bases short, with 11 bases between. CDR3 sequence (DNA): TGTGCCAGTAGTATCGCTGACCGGGCTGAAGCTTTCTTT. Residues: CASSIADRAEAFF.

This rearrangement joins TRBV11-2 to TRBJ1-1; possible D gene TRBD1, 5 bases. From germline, CDR1 is SGHAT and CDR2 FQNNGV. Trimming pared 1 base from V and 4 bases from J, leaving 16 bases between. There are 16 residues in the CDR3. The CDR3 protein is CASSLVYNPGGTEAFF. The CDR3 bases are TGTGCCAGCAGCTTAGTTTACAATCCCGGGGGCACTGAAGCTTTCTTT.

The genes are TRBV28 and TRBJ2-2; D perhaps matches TRBD1 (8 bases). Germline values: CDR1 MDHEN, CDR2 SYDVKM. CDR3 length equals 15 residues. Trimming removed 3 bases from V and 6 bases from J, with 14 bases in between. The DNA of the CDR3 is TGTGCCAGCAGTTTCAACAGGGGGAGGGCCGGGGAGCTGTTTTTT. This translates into CASSFNRGRAGELFF.

J is TRBJ1-3 and V is TRBV5-1, with D perhaps TRBD1 (6 bases). Trimming took 3 bases from V and 4 from J, leaving 8 bases between them. Germline V CDR1 and CDR2: SGHRS, YFSETQ. This CDR3 comprises 13 residues. The CDR3 spells CASSSDRGNTIYF. CDR3 coding DNA: TGCGCCAGCAGCTCAGACAGGGGAAACACCATATATTTT.

This chain links TRBV14 with TRBJ1-2, with 7 nucleotides matching TRBD1. The V segment lost 0 bases and the J segment 0 bases; nucleotides outside the gene matches: 13. Germline assignment: CDR1 SGHDN and CDR2 FVKESK. The CDR3 consists of 19 residues. CDR3 nucleotide sequence: TGTGCCAGCAGCCAAGAGATATCGGACAGGAGCTACTCTAACTATGGCTACACCTTC. It specifies CASSQEISDRSYSNYGYTF.

J is TRBJ1-1 and V is TRBV28; unclear D gene. The length of the CDR3 is 14 residues. Germline values: CDR1 MDHEN, CDR2 SYDVKM. Trimming took off 4 bases at V and 4 bases at J, with 13 bases between the two ends. The CDR3 sequence: CASSSIAGSTEAFF. The CDR3 DNA is TGTGCCAGCAGTTCCATCGCCGGGAGCACTGAAGCTTTCTTT.

The chain combines TRBV10-2 with TRBJ2-3; 9 bases align to TRBD1. CDR1 WSHSY and CDR2 SAAADI come from the germline V gene. The CDR3 is made up of 16 amino acids. V was clipped by 6 bases and J by 3 bases; unmatched bases: 10. The CDR3 protein is CASRTLGTGRTDTQYF. The CDR3 nucleotides are TGCGCCAGCAGGACTTTGGGGACAGGGAGGACAGATACGCAGTATTTT.

This rearrangement joins TRBV15 to TRBJ2-5; 9 bases match TRBD2. The germline V gene has CDR1 LNHNV and CDR2 YYDKDF (reference sequence). The CDR3 runs 14 residues. The junction had 5 bases not matched to a gene; V was cut back by 5 bases and J by 4 bases. The CDR3 DNA reads as TGTGCCACCAGCCCGACTAGCGGTGGAGAGACCCAGTACTTC. Its translation is CATSPTSGGETQYF.

This chain links TRBV5-4 with TRBJ1-3; TRBD1 agrees at 8 bases. J was trimmed by 1 base and V by 2 bases; bases with no gene match: 5. This CDR3 is built from 16 residues. Germline values: CDR1 SGHNT, CDR2 YYREEE (reference sequence). CDR3 protein: CASSLQGVRSGNTIYF. The CDR3 DNA reads as TGTGCCAGCAGCTTACAGGGGGTTAGATCTGGAAACACCATATATTTT.

The rearrangement uses TRBV28 and TRBJ1-1; 7 bases fit TRBD1. Germline CDR1 reads MDHEN; CDR2 reads SYDVKM. With 8 bases clipped from V and 10 bases from J, the junction kept 16 bases outside the gene matches. The CDR3 has 14 amino acids. CDR3 residues: CASSPEVRGHRAFF. The DNA of the CDR3 is TGTGCCAGCTCCCCTGAGGTGAGGGGGCATAGAGCTTTCTTT.

CDR3 loop: CASRARTDTQYF. CDR3 nucleotide sequence: TGTGCCAGCAGGGCTAGGACAGATACGCAGTATTTT. The V call is TRBV27, the J call TRBJ2-3; D remains unclear. With 6 bases removed from V and 3 bases from J, the gap between germline ends came to 7 bases. Looked up from germline, CDR1 is MNHEY and CDR2 is SMNVEV (reference sequence). The CDR3 consists of 12 residues.

The rearrangement links TRBV11-2 to TRBJ1-3; maybe TRBD1 (6 bases). Germline V gives CDR1 SGHAT, CDR2 FQNNGV. CDR3 length: 16 amino acids. Trimming took off 5 bases at V and 0 bases at J, with 14 bases between the two ends. CDR3 protein: CASSGRRGPSGNTIYF. The CDR3 DNA is TGTGCCAGCAGCGGACGCAGGGGTCCCTCTGGAAACACCATATATTTT.

This CDR3 is CASSVTGGGEKLFF. The CDR3 coding sequence is TGTGCCAGCAGCGTTACAGGGGGAGGTGAAAAACTGTTTTTT. This chain links TRBV9 with TRBJ1-4, with 8 bases that match TRBD1. V shed 2 bases and J 7 bases; nucleotides not matched to a gene: 4. CDR1 is SGDLS and CDR2 is YYNGEE in the germline V gene. The CDR3 is 14 amino acids.

This chain links TRBV18 with TRBJ1-2; 9 nucleotides line up with TRBD1. The CDR3 contains 17 residues. With V trimmed by 3 bases and J by 8 bases, 16 bases remained unmatched. Germline V gene lookup returns CDR1 KGHSH and CDR2 LQKENI. The CDR3 bases are TGTGCCAGCTCACCGCCCGGAGACAGGGGGGAATCTCGAGGCTACACCTTC. Protein sequence: CASSPPGDRGESRGYTF.